These 3 T cell receptor beta chains were sequenced from one sample in a study of blood T cell repertoires in COVID-19. Measured with immunoSEQ multiplex PCR; TCRdb has only the in-frame clones, and not every one. This table has 100,000 or so clones, around 81% appearing once. Material for sequencing was peripheral blood. These receptors originate from an older man with acute or convalescent COVID-19.

The gene calls are TRBV18 and TRBJ1-1; 9 bases match TRBD1. The CDR3 sequence is 15 residues long. Germline V gives CDR1 KGHSH, CDR2 LQKENI. The V and J ends lost 3 bases and 5 bases, in that order; junction bases with no gene match: 7. In DNA form, the CDR3 reads TGTGCCAGCTCACCCCCGGGACAGGGTCGGACTGAAGCTTTCTTT. Its protein is CASSPPGQGRTEAFF. Variable domain in full (rest from reference TRBV18 and TRBJ1-1): NAGVMQNPRHLVRRRGQEARLRCSPMKGHSHVYWYRQLPEEGLKFMVYLQKENIIDESGMPKERFSAEFPKEGPSILRIQQVVRGDSAAYFCASSPPGQGRTEAFFGQGTRLTVV.

The sample holds one count of this clone. The chain has TRBV4-3 and TRBJ2-7; tentative D call: TRBD2 (5 bases). Germline loops: CDR1 LGHNA, CDR2 YSLEER. V was trimmed by 1 base and J by 2 bases, leaving 15 bases between them. This CDR3 comprises 16 residues. CDR3 nucleotides: TGCGCCAGCAGCCAAGGCCCAGCCCGGGGTGCCTACGAGCAGTACTTC. It is translated as CASSQGPARGAYEQYF.

This rearrangement joins TRBV29-1 to TRBJ1-2; no clear D gene. CDR1 SQVTM and CDR2 ANQGSEA come from the germline V gene. Trimming stripped 7 bases from V and 0 bases from J, with 6 bases between. This CDR3 contains 11 residues. The CDR3 sequence: CSAAANYGYTF. In DNA form, the CDR3 reads TGCAGCGCGGCAGCTAACTATGGCTACACCTTC.